These 11 T cell receptor beta chains came from one sample sequenced in a study of OX40 agonist ivuxolimab in advanced cancers. Only in-frame clones appear in the TCRdb table, and some are missing; sequencing was by immunoSEQ multiplex PCR. The sample has 35,000 to 40,000 clones, more than 75% seen once. The material was CD4+ or CD8+ T cells sorted from blood, obtained in a trial of the OX40 agonist ivuxolimab. These receptors were obtained from an adult with an advanced solid tumor such as melanoma, head and neck, liver or kidney cancer.

The gene calls are TRBV2 and TRBJ1-3; 8 bases are a match to TRBD1. Germline V gives CDR1 SNHLY, CDR2 FYNNEI. The junction had 7 bases not matched to a gene; V was cut back by 1 base and J by 8 bases. The CDR3 is 15 residues long. In DNA form, the CDR3 reads TGTGCCAGCAGTGAAGGTAGCAGGGGGCTATACACCATATATTTT. Translating it yields CASSEGSRGLYTIYF.

V usage is TRBV6-6 and J usage is TRBJ2-5; 9 positions agree with TRBD1. The V gene end was trimmed by 6 bases and the J gene end by 5 bases; junction bases not matched to a gene: 7. CDR1 MNHNY and CDR2 SVGAGI come from the germline V gene (reference sequence). The CDR3 totals 14 residues. CDR3 amino acids: CASRKDRGEETQYF. In nucleotides, the CDR3 is TGTGCCAGCAGGAAGGACAGGGGAGAGGAGACCCAGTACTTC.

The chain links TRBV27 to TRBJ2-2, with D uncertain. V was shortened by 2 bases and J by 1 base, with 8 bases between the two germline ends. The germline V gene has CDR1 MNHEY and CDR2 SMNVEV (reference sequence). This CDR3 contains 15 residues. DNA for the CDR3: TGTGCCAGCAGTTTAGTTGGGCGGAACACCGGGGAGCTGTTTTTT. This codes for CASSLVGRNTGELFF.

About this clone: One junction end disagrees with the germline gene, perhaps due to a read error. The chain uses TRBV6-6 and TRBJ1-6, with 10 bases that match TRBD1. The CDR3 is made up of 15 amino acids. Germline CDR1 MNHNY, CDR2 SVGAGI (reference sequence). CDR3 sequence reads: CAISEGQGNNSPLHF. DNA for the CDR3: TGTGCCATCAGTGAGGGACAGGGGAATAATTCACCCCTCCACTTT.

Only a few counts were recorded for this clone. CDR3: CAISRGDNPYEQYF. CDR3 bases: TGTGCCATCAGTAGGGGGGACAACCCCTACGAGCAGTACTTC. The V and J genes are TRBV10-3 and TRBJ2-7; either TRBD1 or TRBD2 may supply D (6 bases each). The CDR3 has 14 amino acids. Germline V gene data show CDR1 as ENHRY and CDR2 as SYGVKD. Trimming left V 5 bases short and J 2 bases short, with 13 bases between.

The genes are TRBV19 and TRBJ2-2; 10 bases are a match to TRBD1. V gave up 2 bases and J gave up 7 bases; unmatched junction bases: 13. The CDR3 sequence is 18 residues long. Germline assignment: CDR1 LNHDA and CDR2 SQIVND (reference sequence). Written as DNA, the CDR3 is TGTGCCAGTAGTATAATGGTGGCGTGGGACAGGGGTCGCGGGGAGCTGTTTTTT. This gives the protein CASSIMVAWDRGRGELFF. The full variable domain, rest sourced from reference TRBV19 and TRBJ2-2, is DGGITQSPKYLFRKEGQNVTLSCEQNLNHDAMYWYRQDPGQGLRLIYYSQIVNDFQKGDIAEGYSVSREKKESFPLTVTSAQKNPTAFYLCASSIMVAWDRGRGELFFGEGSRLTVL.

This sequence joins TRBV6-1 and TRBJ2-3, with D perhaps given as TRBD1 or TRBD2 (5 bases each). The CDR3 spans 14 residues. CDR1 and CDR2 (germline): MNHNS, SASEGT. V was trimmed by 6 bases and J by 3 bases, leaving 13 bases between them. CDR3 loop: CASRRGFGTDTQYF. The CDR3 DNA reads as TGTGCCAGCAGGAGGGGCTTCGGTACAGATACGCAGTATTTT.

The V and J genes are TRBV27 and TRBJ2-3; D ambiguous. Germline assignment: CDR1 MNHEY and CDR2 SMNVEV (reference sequence). V dropped 2 bases and J dropped 6 bases, with 3 bases sitting between them. The length of the CDR3 is 11 residues. CDR3 DNA: TGTGCCAGCAGTTTACGGGATACGCAGTATTTT. Translated, it gives CASSLRDTQYF.

This clone appeared a single time. This chain uses TRBV5-1 with TRBJ2-3, with unresolved D. This CDR3 region has 12 residues. Trimming left V 3 bases short and J 5 bases short, with 7 bases between. CDR1 and CDR2 (germline): SGHRS, YFSETQ. The CDR3 reads CASSSTLDTQYF. In nucleotides, the CDR3 is TGCGCCAGCAGCTCAACCTTAGATACGCAGTATTTT. The complete variable domain, with remaining parts taken from reference TRBV5-1 and TRBJ2-3, reads KAGVTQTPRYLIKTRGQQVTLSCSPISGHRSVSWYQQTPGQGLQFLFEYFSETQRNKGNFPGRFSGRQFSNSRSEMNVSTLELGDSALYLCASSSTLDTQYFGPGTRLTVL.

This sequence joins TRBV5-1 and TRBJ1-4; no reliable D call. Trimming removed 7 bases from V and 16 bases from J, with 8 bases in between. This CDR3 is 8 amino acids long. CDR1 is SGHRS, CDR2 YFSETQ, per germline. The CDR3 loop is CASPSPFF. In nucleotides, the CDR3 is TGCGCCAGCCCATCACCGTTTTTT. The whole variable domain, filled in from reference TRBV5-1 and TRBJ1-4, reads KAGVTQTPRYLIKTRGQQVTLSCSPISGHRSVSWYQQTPGQGLQFLFEYFSETQRNKGNFPGRFSGRQFSNSRSEMNVSTLELGDSALYLCASPSPFFGSGTQLSVL.

J is TRBJ1-1 and V is TRBV30; no clear D gene. Trimming left V 0 bases short and J 0 bases short, with 14 bases between. CDR1 is GTSNPN and CDR2 is SVGIG in the germline V gene (reference sequence). This CDR3 is built from 16 residues. The CDR3 loop is CAWSVFLATLNTEAFF. As DNA, the CDR3 is TGTGCCTGGAGTGTATTTTTGGCCACCTTGAACACTGAAGCTTTCTTT.